A selection of T cell receptor beta chains follows, all from one sample in a study of T cell changes during pregnancy in multiple sclerosis. The table came from immunoSEQ multiplex PCR; TCRdb's copy has only in-frame clones and leaves some out. The sample includes 65,000 to 80,000 clones, 90% to 95% of them seen just once. The specimen was peripheral blood, collected in the first trimester of pregnancy. These receptors were collected from a female donor with multiple sclerosis, enrolled in a pregnancy study. CDR3s include the opening cysteine and the closing phenylalanine or tryptophan. The D gene is left open where the match is weak. Where a row states a size, it is once, few, many or the class of an expanded clone; other rows omit it.

D,J,size,V,length,DNA,CDR3
TRBD1,TRBJ1-5,.,TRBV23-1,14,TGCGCCAGCATTGACAGGGATGGCGATCAGCCCCAGCATTTT,CASIDRDGDQPQHF
TRBD1,TRBJ1-2,.,TRBV10-3,14,TGTGCCATCAGTGGACAGGGGCCGCGATATGGCTACACCTTC,CAISGQGPRYGYTF
TRBD2,TRBJ2-1,.,TRBV19,16,TGTGCCAGTAGTATCAGTAGCGGGAGGGCCAGAGGTGAGCAGTTCTTC,CASSISSGRARGEQFF
.,TRBJ1-4,few,TRBV4-1,16,TGCGCCAGCAGCCAAGTTCTTTCGGACTCTCGGGAAAAACTGTTTTTT,CASSQVLSDSREKLFF
TRBD2,TRBJ2-2,.,TRBV7-8,14,TGTGCCAGCACCAAAATAGCGGGTTCCGGGGAGCTGTTTTTT,CASTKIAGSGELFF
.,TRBJ2-3,.,TRBV15,13,TGTGCCACCAGGGCGGCAACGGTGGATACGCAGTATTTT,CATRAATVDTQYF
.,TRBJ2-7,.,TRBV5-1,13,TGCGCCAGCAGCTTAACAGATTCCTACGAGCAGTACTTC,CASSLTDSYEQYF
TRBD2,TRBJ2-3,.,TRBV7-9,15,TGTGCCAGCAGCTTATGGGAGGGAAGCACAGATACGCAGTATTTT,CASSLWEGSTDTQYF
.,TRBJ1-2,.,TRBV5-5,15,TGTGCCAGCAGCCCTGCCCCCGAGGTAGACTATGGCTACACCTTC,CASSPAPEVDYGYTF
.,TRBJ2-7,.,TRBV5-1,12,TGCGCCAGCACCTCTACGACCTACGAGCAGTACTTC,CASTSTTYEQYF
.,TRBJ1-6,.,TRBV5-5,17,TGTGCCAGCAGCGGGGGGGCCGGGTCGGGGGCTAATTCACCCCTCCACTTT,CASSGGAGSGANSPLHF
.,TRBJ1-6,.,TRBV5-1,14,TGCGCCAGCAGCTTGGAGGCAGGGGTCTCACCCCTCCACTTT,CASSLEAGVSPLHF
TRBD1,TRBJ2-5,.,TRBV7-3,13,TGTGCCAGCAGCCGGGACAGCCAAGAGACCCAGTACTTC,CASSRDSQETQYF
TRBD1,TRBJ1-2,.,TRBV5-4,16,TGTGCCAGCAGCTCGGGACAGATCTTATTGCCTTATGGCTACACCTTC,CASSSGQILLPYGYTF
TRBD1,TRBJ2-7,.,TRBV28,16,TGTGCCAGCAGTTTAACCGGGACAGGGGCGTCAAACGAGCAGTACTTC,CASSLTGTGASNEQYF
TRBD2,TRBJ2-5,.,TRBV2,15,TGTGCCAGCACCCAGCGGGGGTTGTACCAAGAGACCCAGTACTTC,CASTQRGLYQETQYF
.,TRBJ2-3,once,TRBV5-1,15,TGCGCCAGCAGCCGATCACAGGGTTCGTCAGATACGCAGTATTTT,CASSRSQGSSDTQYF
.,TRBJ1-3,.,TRBV7-8,14,TGTGCCAGCAGCGCTGACAGCTCTGGAAACACCATATATTTT,CASSADSSGNTIYF
.,TRBJ2-3,.,TRBV4-1,14,TGCGCCAGCAGCCAAGCGGGTATGCCAGATACGCAGTATTTT,CASSQAGMPDTQYF
TRBD1,TRBJ2-3,.,TRBV27,16,TGTGCCAGCAGTCCCGCCAGGGGGAAAGGTACAGATACGCAGTATTTT,CASSPARGKGTDTQYF
TRBD2,TRBJ2-3,.,TRBV6-1,14,TGTGCCAGCAGTGAAGGTAGCGGGGGGGATACGCAGTATTTT,CASSEGSGGDTQYF
.,TRBJ1-5,few,TRBV4-1,15,TGCGCCAGCAGCGTACGAGACAGCCTCAATCAGCCCCAGCATTTT,CASSVRDSLNQPQHF
.,TRBJ2-3,.,TRBV7-7,14,TGTGCCAGCAGCTTAGGGGCACAGGGAGATACGCAGTATTTT,CASSLGAQGDTQYF
.,TRBJ2-5,.,TRBV18,16,TGTGCCAGCTCACCAATCGGGCGGGGGCTCCAAGAGACCCAGTACTTC,CASSPIGRGLQETQYF
TRBD1,TRBJ1-5,.,TRBV4-1,16,TGCGCCAGCAGCCAGGCTGGACAGGGGCCGAGTCAGCCCCAGCATTTT,CASSQAGQGPSQPQHF
TRBD1,TRBJ2-7,.,TRBV15,16,TGTGCCACCAGCAGAGGACAGGGTAAGGTCTCCTACGAGCAGTACTTC,CATSRGQGKVSYEQYF
.,TRBJ1-3,.,TRBV4-1,15,TGCGCCAGCAGCACACAACAGGGAACTGGAAACACCATATATTTT,CASSTQQGTGNTIYF
.,TRBJ1-1,.,TRBV9,14,TGTGCCAGCAGCCCTTACCGTGAGCACACTGAAGCTTTCTTT,CASSPYREHTEAFF
.,TRBJ1-6,.,TRBV2,17,TGTGCCAGCAGACAAAGGACAGTAAGCTCCTATAATTCACCCCTCCACTTT,CASRQRTVSSYNSPLHF
.,TRBJ1-2,.,TRBV11-2,13,TGTGCCAGCAGCCCGGACGGAGGCTATGGCTACACCTTC,CASSPDGGYGYTF
.,TRBJ1-4,.,TRBV6-6,16,TGTGCCAGCAGCCCAACCCCGGGAAATAATAATGAAAAACTGTTTTTT,CASSPTPGNNNEKLFF
.,TRBJ1-1,.,TRBV2,13,TGTGCAGCACGCGCCAGGTTGAACACTGAAGCTTTCTTT,CAARARLNTEAFF
.,TRBJ2-3,once,TRBV4-1,15,TGCGCCAGCAGCCAACCAACAGGGTACACAGATACGCAGTATTTT,CASSQPTGYTDTQYF
.,TRBJ2-7,.,TRBV20-1,11,TGCAGTGCTATCAGGGGTTACGAGCAGTACTTC,CSAIRGYEQYF
TRBD2,TRBJ2-5,once,TRBV7-9,15,TGTGCCAGCAGCTGGCTAGCGGGACCCGAACAGACCCAGTACTTC,CASSWLAGPEQTQYF
.,TRBJ2-7,.,TRBV5-1,13,TGCGCCAGCAGCTTGTCTTCTATCTACGAGCAGTACTTC,CASSLSSIYEQYF
.,TRBJ2-1,.,TRBV19,11,TGTGCCAGTAGTATCCGGAATGAGCAGTTCTTC,CASSIRNEQFF
TRBD2,TRBJ2-1,.,TRBV10-2,15,TGCGCCAGCGGGACTAGCGGGACCCGTTACAATGAGCAGTTCTTC,CASGTSGTRYNEQFF
TRBD1,TRBJ2-5,once,TRBV30,13,TGTGCCTGGAGGGCGGACAGGGAGGAGACCCAGTACTTC,CAWRADREETQYF
.,TRBJ2-5,.,TRBV7-9,14,TGTGCCAGCCAGTTGTCAGGCCTTCGGGAGACCCAGTACTTC,CASQLSGLRETQYF
TRBD1,TRBJ2-7,once,TRBV2,14,TGTGCCAGCAGGGTACAGGGGGGACCCTACGAGCAGTACTTC,CASRVQGGPYEQYF
TRBD2,TRBJ2-1,.,TRBV7-8,15,TGTGCCAGCAGCTTGGGTAGCGGGGGTTACAATGAGCAGTTCTTC,CASSLGSGGYNEQFF
.,TRBJ1-2,.,TRBV27,14,TGTGCCAGCAGTTTGGGGGGAACAAGGTACGGCTACACCTTC,CASSLGGTRYGYTF
TRBD2,TRBJ2-3,.,TRBV29-1,14,TGCAGCGCCACTAGCGGGGGGAACACAGATACGCAGTATTTT,CSATSGGNTDTQYF
.,TRBJ1-4,.,TRBV7-6,16,TGTGCCAGCAGCTTAGTCCCGGGGGACTATAATGAAAAACTGTTTTTT,CASSLVPGDYNEKLFF
.,TRBJ2-1,.,TRBV5-1,13,TGCGCCAGCAGCTTGGGGGAGCGTTCTGAGCAGTTCTTC,CASSLGERSEQFF
TRBD1,TRBJ1-1,.,TRBV7-9,18,TGTGCCAGCAGCTTATTACGGGACAGGCGCCCTATTATGGGAGAAGCTTTCTTT,CASSLLRDRRPIMGEAFF